Presented here are 14 T cell receptor beta chains from one specimen sequenced in a study of blood T cells in healthy people across ages. Alongside a J-beta primer mix, a sample-barcoded 5' primer served in a second PCR lasting about 6 to 12 cycles. From the 5' RACE reads, TCRdb called clonotypes with MiXCR, one entry per CDR3 protein. Among 700,000 to 1,000,000 distinct CDR3 sequences listed, under 45% were seen once. The sequenced sample was blood. The origin of the receptors is a man in his sixties in good health.

The rearrangement joins TRBV7-9 to TRBJ2-5; 12 positions match TRBD2. This CDR3 spans 17 amino acids. Germline values: CDR1 SEHNR, CDR2 FQNEAQ (reference sequence). The J segment lost 5 bases and the V segment lost 4 bases, leaving 11 bases of the junction unmatched. For the CDR3, the DNA is TGTGCCAGCAGCTCATCGACTAGCGGGGGCCTGGGGGAGACCCAGTACTTC. Its translation: CASSSSTSGGLGETQYF.

The V call is TRBV12-3 or TRBV12-4, the J call TRBJ2-5, with D tentatively TRBD2 (5 bases). Trimming removed 6 bases from V and 4 bases from J, with 6 bases in between. The CDR3 covers 11 residues. DNA of the CDR3: TGTGCCAGCAGGGCGGGAGAGACCCAGTACTTC. It codes for CASRAGETQYF.

This clonotype showed up just once. The chain combines TRBV20-1 with TRBJ2-7; the D gene could be TRBD1 or TRBD2 (6 bases each). The CDR3 length is 15 residues. CDR1 DFQATT and CDR2 SNEGSKA come from the germline V gene (reference sequence). The V end was cut by 3 bases, the J end by 5 bases, with 20 bases between. The CDR3 sequence: CSASRLRGPTDEQYF. CDR3 nucleotide sequence: TGCAGTGCTAGCCGCTTACGGGGGCCGACCGACGAGCAGTACTTC.

This chain connects TRBV6-5 to TRBJ2-7; TRBD1 aligns across 12 bases. The CDR3 runs to 14 residues. Germline CDR1 MNHEY, CDR2 SVGAGI. V dropped 6 bases and J dropped 7; count of bases not matched to a gene: 7. Here the CDR3 reads CASSRDRGLNEQYF. The CDR3 coding sequence is TGTGCCAGCAGCCGGGACAGGGGGCTAAATGAGCAGTACTTC.

The chain links TRBV27 to TRBJ1-2; 11 nucleotides agree with TRBD1. This CDR3 is built from 16 residues. Germline trimming cut 5 bases from V and 4 bases from J; bases unmatched to any gene: 9. Germline CDR1 is MNHEY and CDR2 is SMNVEV (reference sequence). The CDR3 reads CASSTRTGGGGYGYTF. Here the CDR3 DNA reads TGTGCCAGCAGTACAAGGACAGGGGGCGGCGGCTATGGCTACACCTTC.

This clonotype turned up a few times. The V and J genes are TRBV5-1 and TRBJ2-7; 7 positions agree with TRBD2. The better agreement between TRBJ2-5 and the DNA end casts doubt on the J call. Germline lookup yields CDR1 SGHRS and CDR2 YFSETQ. CDR3 length: 15 amino acids. The CDR3 region is CASSLGASGMETQYF. The CDR3 DNA sequence: TGCGCCAGCAGCTTGGGGGCTAGCGGAATGGAGACCCAGTACTTC.

The rearrangement links TRBV7-2 to TRBJ2-7; 9 bases align to TRBD1. V lost 5 bases to trimming and J lost 5 bases; unmatched junction nucleotides: 4. The germline V gene has CDR1 SGHTA and CDR2 FQGNSA. The CDR3 loop spans 13 amino acids. This CDR3 reads CASSRDRDDEQYF. In DNA, the CDR3 is TGTGCCAGCAGCAGGGACAGGGATGACGAGCAGTACTTC. Combining the CDR3 with reference TRBV7-2 and TRBJ2-7 gives the whole variable domain GAGVSQSPSNKVTEKGKDVELRCDPISGHTALYWYRQSLGQGLEFLIYFQGNSAPDKSGLPSDRFSAERTGGSVSTLTIQRTQQEDSAVYLCASSRDRDDEQYFGPGTRLTVT.

This chain connects TRBV4-3 to TRBJ2-2; D uncertain. Deletions cut 0 bases from V and 6 bases from J, with 11 bases between. This CDR3 has 15 residues. The germline V gene has CDR1 LGHNA and CDR2 YSLEER. CDR3 DNA: TGCGCCAGCAGCCAAGAAGCGAGCCAGCCCGGGGAGCTGTTTTTT. Amino acid sequence: CASSQEASQPGELFF.

This clonotype was seen only a few times. This rearrangement joins TRBV27 to TRBJ2-5; TRBD2 matches at 12 bases. The J segment lost 5 bases and the V segment lost 5 bases, leaving 6 bases of the junction unmatched. Germline lookup yields CDR1 MNHEY and CDR2 SMNVEV (reference sequence). This CDR3 is 15 amino acids long. In DNA form, the CDR3 reads TGTGCCAGCAGTCAAGGGACTAGCGGGCGGGAGACCCAGTACTTC. It is translated as CASSQGTSGRETQYF.

The chain links TRBV5-6 to TRBJ1-2; TRBD1 matches 7 bases. The CDR3 runs 14 residues. The trim removed 0 bases at V and 9 bases at J, leaving 8 bases unmatched. Germline CDR1 and CDR2: SGHDT and YYEEEE. The CDR3 protein is CASSLARQGLRYTF. The CDR3 nucleotides are TGTGCCAGCAGCTTGGCCCGACAGGGCCTCCGCTACACCTTC.

This clonotype was seen a few times. V usage is TRBV7-2 and J usage is TRBJ2-1, with TRBD1 identical over 10 bases. The DNA end is a closer match to TRBJ2-7, so the J assignment may be wrong. The CDR3 runs 15 residues. CDR1 and CDR2 (germline): SGHTA, FQGNSA. CDR3 in amino acids: CASSQQTGGYNEQYF. As DNA, the CDR3 is TGTGCCAGCAGTCAGCAGACAGGGGGCTACAATGAGCAGTACTTC.

This chain connects TRBV7-9 to TRBJ2-2; perhaps D is TRBD1 or TRBD2 (5 bases each). CDR3 length equals 14 residues. Germline V lookup: CDR1 SEHNR, CDR2 FQNEAQ (reference sequence). V lost 5 bases and J lost 7, with 14 bases in between. CDR3 coding DNA: TGTGCCAGCAGCGCTGAGGGGCGCAGCGGGGAGCTGTTTTTT. It translates to CASSAEGRSGELFF.

In its sample, this clonotype was seen a few times. V usage is TRBV5-1 and J usage is TRBJ2-3, with TRBD1 identical over 10 bases. The trim removed 0 bases at V and 6 bases at J, leaving 10 bases unmatched. CDR3 size: 17 residues. CDR1 is SGHRS, CDR2 YFSETQ, per germline. CDR3 loop: CASSLAGGTGAMDTQYF. The CDR3 DNA is TGCGCCAGCAGCTTGGCCGGGGGGACAGGGGCAATGGATACGCAGTATTTT.

V gene TRBV20-1 combines with J gene TRBJ1-2; perhaps TRBD1 as D (5 bases). Germline values: CDR1 DFQATT, CDR2 SNEGSKA (reference sequence). CDR3 size: 11 residues. V was pared by 5 bases and J by 7 bases, with 11 bases between. CDR3 sequence reads: CSAFGGGGYTF. The CDR3 DNA is TGCAGTGCTTTTGGGGGAGGTGGCTACACCTTC.